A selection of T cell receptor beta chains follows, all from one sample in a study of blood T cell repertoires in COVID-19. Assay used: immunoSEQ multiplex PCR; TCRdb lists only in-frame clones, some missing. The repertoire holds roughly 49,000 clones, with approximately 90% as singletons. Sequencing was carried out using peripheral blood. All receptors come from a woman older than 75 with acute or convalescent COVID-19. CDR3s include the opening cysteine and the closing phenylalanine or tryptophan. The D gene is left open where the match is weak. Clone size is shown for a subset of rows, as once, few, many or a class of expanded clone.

CDR3: CASSLDRTYYEQYF
DNA: TGTGCCAGCTCATTGGACAGGACCTACTACGAGCAGTACTTC
V: TRBV18
J: TRBJ2-7
D: TRBD1
size: -

CDR3: CASSSGQGQETQYF
DNA: TGTGCCAGCAGCTCAGGACAGGGCCAAGAGACCCAGTACTTC
V: TRBV7-9
J: TRBJ2-5
D: TRBD1
size: -

CDR3: CAWTLGGADGYTF
DNA: TGTGCCTGGACACTTGGAGGGGCTGATGGCTACACCTTC
V: TRBV30
J: TRBJ1-2
D: -
size: -

CDR3: CASSPRQGWNSPLHF
DNA: TGTGCCAGCAGCCCCAGACAGGGTTGGAATTCACCCCTCCACTTT
V: TRBV9
J: TRBJ1-6
D: TRBD1
size: -

CDR3: CASSRAGSGNTIYF
DNA: TGTGCCAGCAGCCGCGCGGGATCTGGAAACACCATATATTTT
V: TRBV7-8
J: TRBJ1-3
D: -
size: -

CDR3: CASTERYSGSNEQFF
DNA: TGTGCCAGCACCGAACGGTATAGCGGGAGTAATGAGCAGTTCTTC
V: TRBV7-2
J: TRBJ2-1
D: TRBD2
size: -

CDR3: CASSRDKVTFF
DNA: TGTGCCAGCAGCAGGGACAAGGTGACTTTCTTT
V: TRBV6-5
J: TRBJ1-1
D: -
size: few

CDR3: CASQKNTEAFF
DNA: TGTGCCAGCCAGAAGAACACTGAAGCTTTCTTT
V: TRBV6-5
J: TRBJ1-1
D: -
size: -

CDR3: CASTHEVRFMNTEAFF
DNA: TGTGCCAGCACCCACGAGGTCCGGTTCATGAACACTGAAGCTTTCTTT
V: TRBV6-6
J: TRBJ1-1
D: -
size: once

CDR3: CASSAGLAANTGELFF
DNA: TGTGCCAGCAGTGCCGGTCTTGCCGCGAACACCGGGGAGCTGTTTTTT
V: TRBV27
J: TRBJ2-2
D: -
size: -

CDR3: CASSSLAGGRNEQFF
DNA: TGTGCCAGCAGTTCACTAGCGGGAGGGCGCAATGAGCAGTTCTTC
V: TRBV27
J: TRBJ2-1
D: TRBD2
size: -

CDR3: CSARISYEQYF
DNA: TGCAGTGCTAGAATATCCTACGAGCAGTACTTC
V: TRBV20-1
J: TRBJ2-7
D: -
size: -

CDR3: CASSASGRGEQYF
DNA: TGTGCCAGCAGCGCTAGCGGGAGAGGGGAGCAGTACTTC
V: TRBV7-2
J: TRBJ2-7
D: TRBD2
size: -

CDR3: CASSYSGLADAYEQYF
DNA: TGTGCCAGCAGTTACTCAGGCCTAGCGGATGCCTACGAGCAGTACTTC
V: TRBV6-5
J: TRBJ2-7
D: TRBD2
size: -

CDR3: CASRDNGQGANYGYTF
DNA: TGTGCCAGCAGAGACAATGGACAGGGGGCTAACTATGGCTACACCTTC
V: TRBV19
J: TRBJ1-2
D: TRBD1
size: -

CDR3: CASSPHSPAGLETQYF
DNA: TGTGCCAGCAGCCCTCACTCCCCAGCGGGGTTGGAGACCCAGTACTTC
V: TRBV7-9
J: TRBJ2-5
D: TRBD2
size: -

CDR3: CASSLVQQGPYEQYF
DNA: TGTGCCAGCAGCTTAGTCCAACAGGGTCCCTACGAGCAGTACTTC
V: TRBV7-2
J: TRBJ2-7
D: -
size: -

CDR3: CASSSEEDTEAFF
DNA: TGTGCCAGCAGCTCGGAGGAGGACACTGAAGCTTTCTTT
V: TRBV5-8
J: TRBJ1-1
D: -
size: -

CDR3: CASSFLAGGNEQFF
DNA: TGCGCCAGCAGCTTCCTAGCGGGAGGCAATGAGCAGTTCTTC
V: TRBV5-1
J: TRBJ2-1
D: TRBD2
size: -

CDR3: CASNRGMYTEAFF
DNA: TGTGCCAGTAACAGGGGAATGTACACTGAAGCTTTCTTT
V: TRBV19
J: TRBJ1-1
D: TRBD1
size: -

CDR3: CASSQGASNQPQHF
DNA: TGTGCCAGCTCACAGGGGGCGAGCAATCAGCCCCAGCATTTT
V: TRBV18
J: TRBJ1-5
D: TRBD1
size: -

CDR3: CASSIISGRSHEQFF
DNA: TGTGCCAGTAGTATAATAAGCGGGAGAAGTCATGAGCAGTTCTTC
V: TRBV19
J: TRBJ2-1
D: TRBD2
size: -

CDR3: CASSVAWRNSEQFF
DNA: TGTGCCAGCAGCGTAGCCTGGCGGAATTCTGAGCAGTTCTTC
V: TRBV9
J: TRBJ2-1
D: -
size: -

CDR3: CASTTTRGSYNEQFF
DNA: TGTGCCAGCACCACCACGCGGGGATCCTACAATGAGCAGTTCTTC
V: TRBV28
J: TRBJ2-1
D: -
size: -

CDR3: CASSLASSGGNYEQYF
DNA: TGTGCCAGCAGCTTAGCGTCTAGCGGGGGGAACTACGAGCAGTACTTC
V: TRBV7-2
J: TRBJ2-7
D: TRBD2
size: -